This T cell receptor (beta chain) was captured in a study of regulatory T cells in long-lasting Graves disease. Looked up from germline, CDR1 is ENHRY and CDR2 is SYGVKD. Trimming pared 0 bases from V and 0 bases from J, leaving 15 bases between. The length of the CDR3 is 18 residues. This clonotype was observed many times. Combining iRepertoire HTBI primers with Arm-PCR of CDR3 regions, the authors built TCR beta libraries. Via MiXCR, TCRdb re-called the multiplex PCR reads, giving one row per CDR3 protein. The repertoire holds about 320,000 distinct CDR3 sequences, with under 20% as singletons. The time point was: newly diagnosed GD, antithyroid drugs for less than 3 months. PBMC RNA was the source of the TCR library.

The sequencing used peripheral blood mononuclear cells (PBMCs), collected at new diagnosis, from a patient treated with antithyroid drugs. The rearrangement links TRBV10-3 to TRBJ1-5; the D gene is possibly TRBD1 (5 bases). This receptor was taken from a female donor with Graves disease. The CDR3, as DNA: TGTGCCATCAGTGAGTCGATTTTGGGACTTTATAGCAATCAGCCCCAGCATTTT. This encodes CAISESILGLYSNQPQHF.